The 24 T cell receptor beta chains below come from one sample, sequenced in a study of OX40 agonist ivuxolimab in advanced cancers. TCRdb's copy holds only in-frame clones and misses some; the assay was immunoSEQ multiplex PCR. The sample holds about 93,000 clones, 94% seen once. Here the sequenced sample was CD4+ or CD8+ T cells sorted from blood, taken in a trial of the OX40 agonist ivuxolimab. These receptors were taken from an adult with an advanced solid tumor such as melanoma, head and neck, liver or kidney cancer.

The CDR3 nucleotides are TGTGCCACTACGGGGTGGGGGAACACCGGGGAGCTGTTTTTT. Its translation: CATTGWGNTGELFF. The rearrangement uses TRBV6-6 and TRBJ2-2, with D possibly matching TRBD2 (5 bases). This CDR3 comprises 14 residues. In germline, CDR1 is MNHNY, CDR2 SVGAGI (reference sequence). V was clipped by 10 bases and J by 1 base, with 13 bases between them.

The rearrangement links TRBV4-3 to TRBJ2-7, with D unresolved. Trimming cost V 0 bases and J 4 bases, with 7 bases left between them. The germline CDR1 and CDR2 sequences are LGHNA and YSLEER. The CDR3 consists of 13 residues. The CDR3 region is CASSQDGRYEQYF. The CDR3 DNA follows: TGCGCCAGCAGCCAAGACGGTAGATACGAGCAGTACTTC.

The V and J genes are TRBV5-1 and TRBJ1-2; TRBD1 might be the D (6 bases). Germline loops: CDR1 SGHRS, CDR2 YFSETQ. The length of the CDR3 is 16 residues. Trimming stripped 0 bases from V and 6 bases from J, with 18 bases between. The CDR3 loop is CASSLAAGEYGHGYTF. CDR3 sequence (DNA): TGCGCCAGCAGCTTGGCGGCAGGGGAATATGGGCATGGCTACACCTTC.

This clone was observed once. The chain has TRBV30 and TRBJ1-4; D is unclear. Trimming took 2 bases from V and 7 from J, leaving 11 bases between them. The length of the CDR3 is 13 residues. Germline lookup yields CDR1 GTSNPN and CDR2 SVGIG (reference sequence). CDR3 in DNA: TGTGCCTGGAGTCCCGCAGGAACTGAAAAACTGTTTTTT. Translating it yields CAWSPAGTEKLFF.

The chain joins TRBV4-1 to TRBJ2-3; D perhaps matches TRBD1 (5 bases). The length of the CDR3 is 15 residues. CDR1 and CDR2 from the germline V gene are MGHRA and YSYEKL. Trimming stripped 1 base from V and 0 bases from J, with 8 bases between. The CDR3 DNA reads as TGCGCCAGCAGCCAAGGGACAACTAGCACAGATACGCAGTATTTT. This sequence encodes CASSQGTTSTDTQYF.

The CDR3 sequence is CASTLIGQNEQFF. In DNA form, the CDR3 reads TGTGCCAGCACCTTGATTGGACAGAATGAGCAGTTCTTC. This chain links TRBV27 with TRBJ2-1; D is possibly TRBD1 (6 bases). Trimming shortened V by 7 bases and J by 7 bases, and 14 bases separated the two germline ends. Germline CDR1 is MNHEY and CDR2 is SMNVEV (reference sequence). The CDR3 is 13 residues long.

This chain joins TRBV5-1 and TRBJ2-7, with D possibly called TRBD1 or TRBD2 (5 bases each). V was trimmed by 4 bases and J by 5 bases, leaving 7 bases between them. The CDR3 contains 11 residues. Germline CDR1 reads SGHRS; CDR2 reads YFSETQ. For the CDR3, the DNA is TGCGCCAGCAGCCGGGACCACGAGCAGTACTTC. Residues: CASSRDHEQYF. Using reference TRBV5-1 and TRBJ2-7 for the parts outside the CDR3, the full variable domain is KAGVTQTPRYLIKTRGQQVTLSCSPISGHRSVSWYQQTPGQGLQFLFEYFSETQRNKGNFPGRFSGRQFSNSRSEMNVSTLELGDSALYLCASSRDHEQYFGPGTRLTVT.

V gene TRBV2 combines with J gene TRBJ2-1; possibly TRBD1 or TRBD2 for D (5 bases each). The CDR3 consists of 11 residues. Between the trimmed V and J ends, which lost 8 bases and 7 bases, there was a span of 9 bases. Germline V gene data show CDR1 as SNHLY and CDR2 as FYNNEI. This CDR3 reads CASDEGNEQFF. The CDR3 DNA reads TGTGCCAGCGACGAGGGGAATGAGCAGTTCTTC. Looking up the rest from reference TRBV2 and TRBJ2-1 gives the full variable domain: EPEVTQTPSHQVTQMGQEVILRCVPISNHLYFYWYRQILGQKVEFLVSFYNNEISEKSEIFDDQFSVERPDGSNFTLKIRSTKLEDSAMYFCASDEGNEQFFGPGTRLTVL.

This clone was observed a few times. V gene TRBV5-1 combines with J gene TRBJ1-2; D is ambiguous. Germline values: CDR1 SGHRS, CDR2 YFSETQ. CDR3 length: 13 amino acids. V was trimmed by 0 bases and J by 3 bases, leaving 6 bases between them. CDR3 sequence (DNA): TGCGCCAGCAGCTTGGAGACGGACTATGGCTACACCTTC. It specifies CASSLETDYGYTF.

This rearrangement joins TRBV11-2 to TRBJ2-5; 10 bases align to TRBD2. The V gene's germline CDR1 is SGHAT and CDR2 FQNNGV. The CDR3 extends over 16 amino acids. Trimming cost V 0 bases and J 3 bases; bases outside gene matches: 4. The CDR3 loop reads CASSLEASGGEETQYF. The CDR3 nucleotides are TGTGCCAGCAGCTTAGAGGCTAGCGGGGGTGAAGAGACCCAGTACTTC.

The chain recombines TRBV9 with TRBJ1-2, with D possibly being TRBD1 (5 bases). From germline, CDR1 is SGDLS and CDR2 YYNGEE. The CDR3 totals 15 residues. V gave up 4 bases and J gave up 2 bases, with 15 bases separating them. This chain's CDR3 is CASSSFVGANYGYTF. Here the CDR3 DNA reads TGTGCCAGCAGCTCCTTCGTAGGGGCCAACTATGGCTACACCTTC.

The rearrangement joins TRBV19 to TRBJ2-2; 7 nucleotides agree with TRBD2. Trimming at V came to 4 bases and at J to 5 bases, leaving 4 bases not matched to a gene. Germline V CDR1 and CDR2: LNHDA, SQIVND (reference sequence). This CDR3 is built from 14 residues. The CDR3 protein is CASSTGRETGELFF. DNA for the CDR3: TGTGCCAGTAGTACCGGGCGGGAGACCGGGGAGCTGTTTTTT. The full variable domain, completed using reference TRBV19 and TRBJ2-2, is DGGITQSPKYLFRKEGQNVTLSCEQNLNHDAMYWYRQDPGQGLRLIYYSQIVNDFQKGDIAEGYSVSREKKESFPLTVTSAQKNPTAFYLCASSTGRETGELFFGEGSRLTVL.

The V gene is TRBV29-1, the J gene TRBJ1-2; 10 nucleotides agree with TRBD1. Germline V gene data show CDR1 as SQVTM and CDR2 as ANQGSEA. Trimming at V came to 6 bases and at J to 4 bases, leaving 8 bases not matched to a gene. The CDR3 runs 14 residues. In DNA form, the CDR3 reads TGCAGCGTCACCGGGACAGGGGAAACCTATGGCTACACCTTC. Translation gives CSVTGTGETYGYTF.

A single count supports this clone. The CDR3: CASSLEGMGLFF. The CDR3 DNA is TGTGCCAGCAGCTTGGAAGGGATGGGGCTGTTTTTT. V usage is TRBV5-6 and J usage is TRBJ2-2, with D hard to call. The V end was cut by 0 bases, the J end by 13 bases, with 10 bases between. This CDR3 is 12 amino acids long. CDR1 is SGHDT and CDR2 is YYEEEE in the germline V gene.

V usage is TRBV5-1 and J usage is TRBJ2-2; no clear D. V lost 4 bases and J 1 base, leaving 8 bases between the germline ends. Germline CDR1 reads SGHRS; CDR2 reads YFSETQ. This CDR3 is 14 amino acids long. The CDR3 loop reads CASSATGNTGELFF. The CDR3 nucleotides are TGCGCCAGCAGCGCGACGGGGAACACCGGGGAGCTGTTTTTT.

The chain links TRBV18 to TRBJ1-4; possibly TRBD1 for D (5 bases). CDR1 is KGHSH and CDR2 is LQKENI in the germline V gene. The germline V and J ends were trimmed by 4 bases and 7 bases, with 10 bases remaining between them. CDR3 length: 13 amino acids. CDR3 sequence reads: CASSHRGTEKLFF. The CDR3 region has the DNA TGTGCCAGCTCACACCGCGGGACTGAAAAACTGTTTTTT.

The chain uses TRBV30 and TRBJ2-7; 9 nucleotides line up with TRBD1. The CDR3 contains 12 residues. Germline V CDR1 and CDR2: GTSNPN, SVGIG (reference sequence). The CDR3 coding sequence is TGTGCATGTACAGGGGGCGCCTACGAGCAGTACTTC. Protein product: CACTGGAYEQYF.

The chain joins TRBV11-2 to TRBJ2-1; TRBD2 agrees at 11 bases. Trimming took 5 bases from V and 10 from J; bases not matched to a gene: 4. Germline V lookup: CDR1 SGHAT, CDR2 FQNNGV. CDR3 length: 13 residues. CDR3 loop: CASSPGLAVEQFF. The CDR3 DNA sequence: TGTGCCAGCAGCCCGGGACTAGCGGTGGAGCAGTTCTTC.

This chain connects TRBV12-5 to TRBJ1-1; D ambiguous. The CDR3 runs 13 residues. Trimming took off 1 base at V and 0 bases at J, with 3 bases between the two ends. The germline CDR1 and CDR2 sequences are LGHNT and FRNRAP. This chain's CDR3 is CASGLELNTEAFF. The CDR3 nucleotides read TGTGCTAGTGGTTTGGAGCTGAACACTGAAGCTTTCTTT.

The chain combines TRBV11-2 with TRBJ2-4, with a tentative D call TRBD2 (6 bases). This CDR3 has 15 residues. CDR1 is SGHAT and CDR2 is FQNNGV in the germline V gene. Trimming shortened V by 5 bases and J by 0 bases, and 11 bases separated the two germline ends. CDR3 nucleotides: TGTGCCAGCAGCCCCCGGGGAGGAGCCAAAAACATTCAGTACTTC. It codes for CASSPRGGAKNIQYF.

The chain recombines TRBV27 with TRBJ2-7; D gene uncertain. With 2 bases removed from V and 6 bases from J, the gap between germline ends came to 5 bases. CDR1 is MNHEY and CDR2 is SMNVEV in the germline V gene (reference sequence). This CDR3 comprises 11 residues. The CDR3 region has the DNA TGTGCCAGCAGTTTAGCGATCGAGCAGTACTTC. Its translation is CASSLAIEQYF.

The chain links TRBV5-5 to TRBJ2-7; D remains unclear. Per the germline V gene, CDR1 is SGHKS and CDR2 is YYEKEE (reference sequence). The CDR3 is 14 amino acids. Trimming left V 4 bases short and J 2 bases short, with 13 bases between. This CDR3 reads CASSPPVGAYEQYF. CDR3 coding DNA: TGTGCCAGCAGCCCCCCTGTGGGCGCCTACGAGCAGTACTTC.

V and J are TRBV4-1 and TRBJ2-5; TRBD2 aligns across 9 bases. The tail of the sequence fits TRBJ2-7 better, so the J call may be wrong. The CDR3 contains 14 residues. CDR1 is MGHRA, CDR2 YSYEKL, per germline. The CDR3 is CASSHSGGAYEQYF. CDR3 sequence (DNA): TGCGCCAGCAGCCATAGCGGGGGAGCCTACGAGCAGTACTTC.

The chain carries TRBV27 and TRBJ2-7; weak D call: TRBD1 (5 bases). The CDR3 totals 11 residues. Germline CDR1 MNHEY, CDR2 SMNVEV (reference sequence). Trimming cost V 10 bases and J 3 bases, with 10 bases left between them. The CDR3 DNA follows: TGTGCCATTAGAAGGGGCTACGAGCAGTACTTC. This codes for CAIRRGYEQYF.